These 9 T cell receptor beta chains share one sample of origin, sequenced in a study of blood T cells in healthy people across ages. A second PCR, run for roughly 7 to 12 cycles, used a sample-barcoded 5' primer plus a J-beta primer mix. MiXCR, run by TCRdb on the 5' RACE reads, gives a single entry per CDR3 protein. The sample includes approximately 800,000 distinct CDR3 sequences, 45% to 70% of them seen just once. Sequenced input: blood. All receptors come from a man aged 40-55 years in good health.

The chain joins TRBV10-3 to TRBJ2-3, with 10 bases fitting TRBD1. The CDR3 totals 15 residues. With V trimmed by 11 bases and J by 0 bases, 8 bases remained unmatched. Per the germline V gene, CDR1 is ENHRY and CDR2 is SYGVKD. CDR3 sequence (DNA): TGTGCCGCATCCGGGACAGGGGAAAGCACAGATACGCAGTATTTT. Encoded protein: CAASGTGESTDTQYF.

The rearrangement joins TRBV15 to TRBJ1-2; no definite D call. Germline V gene data show CDR1 as LNHNV and CDR2 as YYDKDF (reference sequence). Trimming cost V 5 bases and J 5 bases, with 6 bases left between them. The CDR3 covers 11 residues. The CDR3 here is CATSGIYGYTF. The CDR3 DNA sequence: TGTGCCACCAGCGGAATTTATGGCTACACCTTC.

This chain links TRBV12-3 or TRBV12-4 with TRBJ2-7, with a tentative D call TRBD1 (6 bases). This CDR3 spans 16 amino acids. V lost 1 base to trimming and J lost 4 bases, with 17 bases between them. For the CDR3, the DNA is TGTGCCAGCAGTTTAGGGGTAGGTAGGGGGAAATACGAGCAGTACTTC. Translated, it gives CASSLGVGRGKYEQYF.

This clonotype was recorded a few times. This CDR3 is CASSQVAGVSDTQYF. For the CDR3, the DNA is TGCGCCAGCAGCCAAGTTGCGGGAGTCTCAGATACGCAGTATTTT. The J gene is TRBJ2-3, the V gene TRBV4-1; 7 nucleotides line up with TRBD2. CDR3 length: 15 amino acids. Germline V gene sequence: CDR1 MGHRA, CDR2 YSYEKL. The junction had 5 bases not matched to a gene; V was cut back by 1 base and J by 4 bases.

This sequence joins TRBV20-1 and TRBJ2-5; D gene unclear. The CDR3 has 14 residues. V was trimmed by 1 base and J by 3 bases, leaving 12 bases between them. The germline V gene has CDR1 DFQATT and CDR2 SNEGSKA (reference sequence). The CDR3 DNA reads as TGCAGTGCTAGAGTTTTACAGCCGGAAGAGACCCAGTACTTC. Translating gives CSARVLQPEETQYF.

CDR3 bases: TGTGCCAGCAGTTATGGACAGACCCTTTACAATGAGCAGTACTTC. Translating it yields CASSYGQTLYNEQYF. The V call is TRBV12-3 or TRBV12-4, the J call TRBJ2-1, with D possibly matching TRBD1 (6 bases). The last part of the DNA fits TRBJ2-7 better; the J call may be wrong. The CDR3 contains 15 residues.

The chain uses TRBV7-3 and TRBJ2-2, with D perhaps TRBD2 (6 bases). Trimming took 5 bases from V and 9 from J, leaving 22 bases between them. Per the germline V gene, CDR1 is SGHTA and CDR2 is FQGTGA. The CDR3 loop spans 16 amino acids. CDR3 coding DNA: TGTGCCAGCAGCAGCGCCGGGACGGGAGAGGGCCGGGAGCTGTTTTTT. Translating gives CASSSAGTGEGRELFF.

Only a few counts were recorded for this clonotype. The rearrangement uses TRBV5-1 and TRBJ2-1, with TRBD1 matching over 11 bases. J gave up 5 bases and V 1 base, and 14 bases lay outside the gene matches. The CDR3 consists of 19 residues. CDR1 is SGHRS and CDR2 is YFSETQ in the germline V gene. CDR3 in DNA: TGCGCCAGCAGCTTGAGGGACAGGGGGTTAGGAATCCCCAACAATGAGCAGTTCTTC. This encodes CASSLRDRGLGIPNNEQFF.

This clonotype was detected ten times or more. The chain recombines TRBV29-1 with TRBJ2-7, with 11 bases identical to TRBD2. Losses at the gene ends were 7 bases for V and 3 bases for J; bases not matched to a gene: 2. Germline CDR1 is SQVTM and CDR2 is ANQGSEA. This CDR3 has 12 residues. The CDR3 DNA follows: TGCAGCGCCGGGACTAGCGGCTACGAGCAGTACTTC. Amino acid sequence: CSAGTSGYEQYF.